The clone carrying this TCR beta chain was observed at least ten times. Its antigen is undetermined. At one of its ends the junction is not consistent with the germline gene, which may arise from a read error. Thyroid surgery had not been preceded by any treatment in any patient. The data belong to a study of metastatic and nonmetastatic thyroid tumors. Study at large: Comparative analysis of repertoires was undertaken across blood and tumor or nodule tissue obtained from malignant and benign thyroid patients.

Through MiXCR, TCRdb re-clonotyped the PCR reads. Seen here are about 7,900 clones, about 26% observed once, and the top ten hold roughly 6%. Overall study results and limits: Relative to benign nodules, malignant thyroid tumors were reportedly characterized by significantly elevated TCR beta diversity in blood and tumor.

The germline V gene has CDR1 SGHKS and CDR2 YYEKEE (reference sequence). This CDR3 comprises 14 residues. The rearrangement uses TRBV5-5 and TRBJ1-4; TRBD1 matches 7 bases. What was sequenced was adjacent normal tissue. This sequence was found in a female donor with papillary thyroid cancer or a benign thyroid nodule (not recorded which). Some clones in this sample may be carry-over from other donors' samples. CDR3 sequence reads: CASSSRGLGEKLFF. The DNA of the CDR3 is TGCGCCAGCAGCTCGAGGGGGCTCGGAGAAAAACTGTTTTTT.